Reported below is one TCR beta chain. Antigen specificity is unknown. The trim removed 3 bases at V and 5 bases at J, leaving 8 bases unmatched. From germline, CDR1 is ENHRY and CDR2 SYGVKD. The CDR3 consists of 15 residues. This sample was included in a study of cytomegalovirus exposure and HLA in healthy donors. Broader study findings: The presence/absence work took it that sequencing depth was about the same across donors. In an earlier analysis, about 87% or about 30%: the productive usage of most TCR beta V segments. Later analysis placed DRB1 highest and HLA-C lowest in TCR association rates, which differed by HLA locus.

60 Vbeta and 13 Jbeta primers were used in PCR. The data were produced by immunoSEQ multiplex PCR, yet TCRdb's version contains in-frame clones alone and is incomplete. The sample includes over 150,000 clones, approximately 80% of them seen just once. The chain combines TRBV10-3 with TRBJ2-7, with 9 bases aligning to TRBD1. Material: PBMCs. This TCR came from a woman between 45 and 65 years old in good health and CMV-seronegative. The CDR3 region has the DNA TGTGCCATCAGTGACCGGGACAGGGAAAGGCACGAGCAGTACTTC. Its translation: CAISDRDRERHEQYF.